This T cell receptor (beta chain) came from a study of blood T cell repertoires in COVID-19. Study-level background: PBMCs, B-cell-depleted T cells, or T cells provided the cDNA or gDNA that made up the material.

CDR3 length equals 13 residues. Deletions cut 1 base from V and 1 base from J, with 5 bases between. The germline V gene has CDR1 MDHEN and CDR2 SYDVKM. Under the authors' procedure: Reference gene primer amplification gave nucleated cell count estimates. Sequencing was performed with immunoSEQ multiplex PCR; in TCRdb, only in-frame clones are kept and a portion is missing. Clonal size and the V and J genes are those of that table, whereas D and trimming came from the DNA. The data show approximately 120,000 clones, with around 83% seen just once and around 3% held by the top ten. The sample consisted of peripheral blood. This sequence joins TRBV28 and TRBJ2-7, with no clear D. The clonotype was recovered from a woman aged 80 or over with COVID-19, enrolled during active disease. In nucleotides, the CDR3 is TGTGCCAGCAGTTTATACAGTTCCTACGAGCAGTACTTC. Translated, it gives CASSLYSSYEQYF.